The rows below give T cell receptor beta chains drawn from one sample of a study of OX40 agonist ivuxolimab in advanced cancers. Profiling relied on immunoSEQ multiplex PCR, and the TCRdb table lists in-frame clones only, not all of them. The table lists tens of thousands of clones, 93% of them singletons. The sample in question was CD4+ or CD8+ T cells sorted from blood, obtained in a trial of the OX40 agonist ivuxolimab. The receptors originated from an adult with an advanced solid tumor such as melanoma, head and neck, liver or kidney cancer. CDR3s include the opening cysteine and the closing phenylalanine or tryptophan. D genes are given only for firm matches. The size field is filled for only some rows; it gives once, few, many or a size class.

TRBV27	-	TRBJ1-1	-	TGTGCCAGCAGCACGTCGGCAGCTATCATGAACACTGAAGCTTTCTTT	CASSTSAAIMNTEAFF
TRBV7-4	TRBD1	TRBJ1-3	-	TGTGCCAGCAGCAAACCGGGACAGGGGTATTCCTCTGGAAACACCATATATTTT	CASSKPGQGYSSGNTIYF
TRBV29-1	-	TRBJ2-7	-	TGCAGCGCCCGGACAGTTCCCCACTACGAGCAGTACTTC	CSARTVPHYEQYF
TRBV6-1	-	TRBJ1-5	few	TGTGCCAGCAGTGATGGGCCCTATAGCAATCAGCCCCAGCATTTT	CASSDGPYSNQPQHF
TRBV6-1	-	TRBJ1-1	once	TGTGCCAGCAGCCTTCTACATAACGGGATCACTGAAGCTTTCTTT	CASSLLHNGITEAFF
TRBV4-3	TRBD1	TRBJ1-2	-	TGCGCCAGCAGCCAAGTGGGACAGATAAATGGCTACACCTTC	CASSQVGQINGYTF
TRBV5-1	-	TRBJ2-7	-	TGCGCCAGCAGCTTGGCCGGGCGGGTAAGGGACGAGCAGTACTTC	CASSLAGRVRDEQYF
TRBV4-1	-	TRBJ2-5	-	TGCGCCAGCAGCCAAGATGTAGGAGGGCAGTCCCTTGGGGAGACCCAGTACTTC	CASSQDVGGQSLGETQYF
TRBV7-8	-	TRBJ1-1	-	TGTGCCAGCAGCCCTCCCAGGGGACTCGAAGCTTTCTTT	CASSPPRGLEAFF
TRBV6-5	-	TRBJ2-7	-	TGTGCCAGCAGTTACTCGATCTCCTACGAGCAGTACTTC	CASSYSISYEQYF
TRBV27	TRBD1	TRBJ2-7	-	TGTGCCAGCAGTTTGGGACAGCTTTACGAGCAGTACTTC	CASSLGQLYEQYF
TRBV19	-	TRBJ1-5	once	TGTGCCAGTAGTATAGTCCGGAATAGCAATCAGCCCCAGCATTTT	CASSIVRNSNQPQHF
TRBV5-6	-	TRBJ1-4	-	TGTGCCAGCAGCTTGGGCGGTCTGGAAAAACTGTTTTTT	CASSLGGLEKLFF
TRBV11-2	-	TRBJ2-7	-	TGTGCCAGCAGCTCCCCTCCCAGCTACGAGCAGTACTTC	CASSSPPSYEQYF
TRBV29-1	TRBD1	TRBJ2-6	-	TGCAGCGTTATACCGGGACAGGGGGCTGGGGCCAACGTCCTGACTTTC	CSVIPGQGAGANVLTF
TRBV6-5	-	TRBJ1-5	-	TGTGCCAGCAGTTACAAGGGACCAGATCAGCCCCAGCATTTT	CASSYKGPDQPQHF
TRBV15	TRBD1	TRBJ1-3	-	TGTGCCACCAGCAGAGGACAGGGGGATGATTTCTCTGGAAACACCATATATTTT	CATSRGQGDDFSGNTIYF
TRBV13	-	TRBJ2-3	-	TGTGCCAGCAGCCTCCCAGGGACCAGCACAGATACGCAGTATTTT	CASSLPGTSTDTQYF
TRBV2	TRBD1	TRBJ1-1	-	TGTGCCAGCAGTTATGGGACAGGGGGAACTGAAGCTTTCTTT	CASSYGTGGTEAFF
TRBV25-1	TRBD1	TRBJ1-2	-	TGTGCCAGCAGACACAGGGGTATGGGCTACACCTTC	CASRHRGMGYTF
TRBV15	-	TRBJ2-2	-	TGTGCCACCAGAAAGACAGTCCCGGGTGTTACCGGGGAGCTGTTTTTT	CATRKTVPGVTGELFF
TRBV2	-	TRBJ2-7	-	TGTGCCAGCACCCAAGACTCCTACGAGCAGTACTTC	CASTQDSYEQYF
TRBV11-2	-	TRBJ2-1	few	TGTGCCAGCAGCTCGACTGGGGAAGACGAAAATGAGCAGTTCTTC	CASSSTGEDENEQFF
TRBV4-1	TRBD1	TRBJ2-7	once	TGCGCCAGCAGCCAATGGACAGGGGTCGACGAGCAGTACTTC	CASSQWTGVDEQYF